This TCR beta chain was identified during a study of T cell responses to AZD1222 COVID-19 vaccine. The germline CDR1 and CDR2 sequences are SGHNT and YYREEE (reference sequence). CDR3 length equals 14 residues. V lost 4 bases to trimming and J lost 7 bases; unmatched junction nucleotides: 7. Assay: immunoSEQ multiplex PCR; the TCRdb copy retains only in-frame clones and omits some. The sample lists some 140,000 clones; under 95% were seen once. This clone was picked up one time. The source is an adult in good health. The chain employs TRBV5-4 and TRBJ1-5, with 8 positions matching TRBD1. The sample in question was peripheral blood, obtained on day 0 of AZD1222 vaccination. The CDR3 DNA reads TGTGCCAGCAGCGTACAGGGGGGCGGGCAGCCCCAGCATTTT. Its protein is CASSVQGGGQPQHF.